Here is one T cell receptor (beta chain) with its context. As yet, its antigen is unknown. These data originate in a study of immune cell composition in non-small cell lung cancer. Study-wide findings and caveats: About 80% of squamous and roughly 32% of adenocarcinoma cases had tumour-associated clones >0.5%.

Normal lung sampling was at least 3 cm from the tumour, as distant as possible. Frozen unsorted single-cell suspensions supplied the genomic DNA. CDR1 and CDR2 (germline): SGHAT, FQDESV (reference sequence). Unmatched junction bases numbered 8, after V lost 4 bases and J lost 0 bases. The CDR3 extends over 16 amino acids. Sequencing was performed with immunoSEQ multiplex PCR; in TCRdb, only in-frame clones are kept and a portion is missing. Here the sample spans approximately 3,700 clones, 70% to 75% being singletons. This TCR derives from a human donor with non-small cell lung cancer. The chain joins TRBV11-1 to TRBJ1-2; 7 nucleotides line up with TRBD1. The specimen was non-adjacent lung tissue. The CDR3 DNA is TGTGCCAGCAGCTCCCGGGACAGAAACCCTAACTATGGCTACACCTTC. Amino acids: CASSSRDRNPNYGYTF.